These 11 T cell receptor beta chains came from one sample sequenced in a study of Graves' ophthalmopathy and Graves' hyperthyroidism. The authors amplified TCR beta CDR3 regions, and they did so from RNA transcripts for repertoire sequencing. First-round RT-PCR used HTBI primers; second-round multiplex PCR followed. Using its own MiXCR run on the multiplex PCR reads, TCRdb lists one record per CDR3 protein. The sample records about 420,000 distinct CDR3 sequences, more than 20% being singletons. The sample consisted of peripheral blood. The receptor set was obtained from a woman younger than 30 with stable Graves' hyperthyroidism.

This clonotype showed up just once. V usage is TRBV5-1 and J usage is TRBJ2-5; D ambiguous. CDR1 and CDR2 from the germline V gene are SGHRS and YFSETQ. CDR3 length equals 11 residues. V lost 0 bases and J 9 bases, leaving 6 bases between the germline ends. This CDR3 is CASSLEWAQYF. The CDR3 coding sequence is TGCGCCAGCAGCTTGGAGTGGGCCCAGTACTTC.

The chain joins TRBV6-1 to TRBJ1-2; D is uncertain. Germline V gives CDR1 MNHNS, CDR2 SASEGT. This CDR3 is 14 amino acids long. The V end lost 7 bases, the J end lost 3 bases, and 15 bases lay between the germline ends. The CDR3 DNA is TGTGCCAGCAAGTACGCCACCGGGGACTATGGCTACACCTTC. Amino acids: CASKYATGDYGYTF.

This clonotype was counted many times. The chain joins TRBV19 to TRBJ1-2; TRBD1 agrees at 9 bases. V was clipped by 3 bases and J by 3 bases; unmatched bases: 11. The germline V gene encodes CDR1 LNHDA and CDR2 SQIVND (reference sequence). The length of the CDR3 is 17 residues. This CDR3 reads CASSIGLWRTGDYGYTF. Written as DNA, the CDR3 is TGTGCCAGTAGTATCGGACTTTGGAGGACAGGGGACTATGGCTACACCTTC.

This clonotype came up many times. The chain combines TRBV7-2 with TRBJ1-2, with 10 bases aligning to TRBD1. Germline lookup yields CDR1 SGHTA and CDR2 FQGNSA. This CDR3 comprises 14 residues. The trim removed 5 bases at V and 7 bases at J, leaving 7 bases unmatched. CDR3 residues: CASSQRTGGRGYTF. The DNA of the CDR3 is TGTGCCAGCAGCCAAAGGACAGGGGGTCGTGGCTACACCTTC.

This clonotype has a handful of counts. The rearrangement joins TRBV12-3 or TRBV12-4 to TRBJ2-4, with no clear D. This CDR3 region has 15 residues. Trimming pared 3 bases from V and 0 bases from J, leaving 9 bases between. The CDR3 sequence: CASSFAGLAKNIQYF. Written as DNA, the CDR3 is TGTGCCAGCAGTTTTGCAGGATTAGCCAAAAACATTCAGTACTTC.

A few counts support this clonotype. The chain joins TRBV19 to TRBJ2-5; 8 nucleotides align to TRBD1. Per the germline V gene, CDR1 is LNHDA and CDR2 is SQIVND (reference sequence). The CDR3 length is 13 residues. CDR3 in DNA: TGTGTCAGCGGACAGGGTGACCAAGAGACCCAGTACTTC. Translation: CVSGQGDQETQYF.

This clonotype came up many times. The chain combines TRBV2 with TRBJ2-5; either TRBD1 or TRBD2 may supply D (5 bases each). Trimming stripped 8 bases from V and 5 bases from J, with 15 bases between. The CDR3 has 13 amino acids. Per the germline V gene, CDR1 is SNHLY and CDR2 is FYNNEI. The CDR3 DNA sequence: TGTGCCAGCGCCTCGGGGACGGTGGAGACCCAGTACTTC. Protein product: CASASGTVETQYF.

The gene calls are TRBV7-9 and TRBJ1-1, with TRBD1 matching over 8 bases. This CDR3 contains 14 residues. Germline lookup yields CDR1 SEHNR and CDR2 FQNEAQ (reference sequence). V lost 3 bases, J lost 2 bases, and 2 bases stayed unmatched. The CDR3 DNA sequence: TGTGCCAGCAGCTTGGACAGGGACAACACTGAAGCTTTCTTT. It is translated as CASSLDRDNTEAFF.

The V gene is TRBV9, the J gene TRBJ2-5; tentatively, D is TRBD1 (6 bases). Germline V gene sequence: CDR1 SGDLS, CDR2 YYNGEE. This CDR3 is 14 amino acids long. The ends were cut back, 3 bases at V and 1 base at J, with 10 bases in the middle. The CDR3 region is CASSDNRVQETQYF. The CDR3 bases are TGTGCCAGCAGCGACAACAGGGTCCAAGAGACCCAGTACTTC.

This clonotype was counted many times. The rearrangement uses TRBV19 and TRBJ1-5; weak D call: TRBD1 (5 bases). V gave up 10 bases and J gave up 4 bases, with 17 bases separating them. The CDR3 loop spans 14 amino acids. Germline V gene data show CDR1 as LNHDA and CDR2 as SQIVND (reference sequence). The CDR3 region is CATRKETENQPQHF. The CDR3 coding sequence is TGTGCCACTAGAAAAGAGACAGAAAATCAGCCCCAGCATTTT.

This clonotype was detected many times. The J gene is TRBJ1-5, the V gene TRBV27; D remains unclear. CDR1 and CDR2 (germline): MNHEY, SMNVEV (reference sequence). CDR3 length: 14 amino acids. V lost 6 bases, J lost 0 bases, and 9 bases lay in between. The CDR3 coding sequence is TGTGCCAGCAGGGGAGAGTATAGCAATCAGCCCCAGCATTTT. It translates to CASRGEYSNQPQHF.